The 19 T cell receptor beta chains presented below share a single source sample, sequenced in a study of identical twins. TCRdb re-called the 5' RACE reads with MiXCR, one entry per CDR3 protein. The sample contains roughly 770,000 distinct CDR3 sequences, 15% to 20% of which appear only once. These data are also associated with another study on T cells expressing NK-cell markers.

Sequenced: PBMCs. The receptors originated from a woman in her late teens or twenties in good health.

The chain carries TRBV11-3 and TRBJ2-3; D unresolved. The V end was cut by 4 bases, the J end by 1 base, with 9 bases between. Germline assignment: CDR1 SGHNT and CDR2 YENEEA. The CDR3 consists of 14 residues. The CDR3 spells CASSWGIGTDTQYF. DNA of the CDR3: TGTGCCAGCAGCTGGGGAATAGGCACAGATACGCAGTATTTT.

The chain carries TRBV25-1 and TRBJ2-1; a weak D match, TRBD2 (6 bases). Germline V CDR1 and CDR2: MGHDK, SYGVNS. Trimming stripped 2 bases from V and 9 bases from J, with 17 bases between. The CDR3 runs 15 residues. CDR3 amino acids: CASSEAGPRGGEQFF. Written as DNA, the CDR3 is TGTGCCAGCAGTGAAGCGGGTCCTCGGGGAGGTGAGCAGTTCTTC.

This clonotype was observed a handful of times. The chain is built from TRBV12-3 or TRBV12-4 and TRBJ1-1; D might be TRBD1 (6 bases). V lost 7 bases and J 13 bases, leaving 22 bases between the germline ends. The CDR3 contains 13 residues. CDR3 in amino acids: CASTLGAGPTSFF. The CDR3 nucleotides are TGTGCCAGCACCCTGGGGGCAGGGCCGACGAGTTTCTTT.

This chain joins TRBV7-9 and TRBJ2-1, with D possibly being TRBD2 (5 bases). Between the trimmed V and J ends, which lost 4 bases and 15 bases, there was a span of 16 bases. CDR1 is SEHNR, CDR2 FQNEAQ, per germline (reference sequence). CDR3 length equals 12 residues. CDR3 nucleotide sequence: TGTGCCAGCAGCTCGGACTTTGGGCATCCGTTCTTC. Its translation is CASSSDFGHPFF.

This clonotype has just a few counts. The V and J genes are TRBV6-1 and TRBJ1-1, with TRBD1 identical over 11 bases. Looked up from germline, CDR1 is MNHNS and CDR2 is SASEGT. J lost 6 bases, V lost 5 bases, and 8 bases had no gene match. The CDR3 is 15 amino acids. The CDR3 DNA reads TGTGCCAGCAGTAAACACGGACAGGGGGCTGCTGAAGCTTTCTTT. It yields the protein CASSKHGQGAAEAFF.

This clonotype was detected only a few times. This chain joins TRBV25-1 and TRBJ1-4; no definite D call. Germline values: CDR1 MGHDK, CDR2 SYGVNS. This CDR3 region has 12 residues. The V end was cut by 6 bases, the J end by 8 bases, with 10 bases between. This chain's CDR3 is CASSRPEEKLFF. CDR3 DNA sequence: TGTGCCAGCAGCCGGCCGGAAGAAAAACTGTTTTTT.

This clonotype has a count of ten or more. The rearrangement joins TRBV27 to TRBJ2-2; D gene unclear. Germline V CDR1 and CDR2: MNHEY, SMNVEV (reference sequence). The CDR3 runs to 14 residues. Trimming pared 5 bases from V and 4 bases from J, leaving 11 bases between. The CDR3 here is CASSLTQITGELFF. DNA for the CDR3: TGTGCCAGCAGTCTAACGCAGATCACCGGGGAGCTGTTTTTT.

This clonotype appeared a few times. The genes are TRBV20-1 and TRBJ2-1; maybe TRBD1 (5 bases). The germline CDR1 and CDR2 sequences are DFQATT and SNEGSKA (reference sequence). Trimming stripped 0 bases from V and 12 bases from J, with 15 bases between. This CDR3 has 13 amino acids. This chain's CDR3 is CSARDQVRVAQFF. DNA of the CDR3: TGCAGTGCTAGAGATCAGGTCAGGGTCGCGCAGTTCTTC.

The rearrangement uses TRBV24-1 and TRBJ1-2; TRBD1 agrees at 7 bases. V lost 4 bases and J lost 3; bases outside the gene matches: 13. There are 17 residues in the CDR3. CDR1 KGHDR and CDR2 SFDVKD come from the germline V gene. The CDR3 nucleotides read TGTGCCACCAGTGAACCCCGACAGGGAGGGGTGGACTATGGCTACACCTTC. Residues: CATSEPRQGGVDYGYTF.

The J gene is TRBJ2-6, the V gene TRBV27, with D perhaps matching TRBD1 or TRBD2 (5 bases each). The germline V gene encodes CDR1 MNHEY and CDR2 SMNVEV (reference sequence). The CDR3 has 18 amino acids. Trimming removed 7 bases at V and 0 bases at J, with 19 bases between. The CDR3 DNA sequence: TGTGCCAGCAAAGAGAGGGTGGGGCGGTACTCTGGGGCCAACGTCCTGACTTTC. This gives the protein CASKERVGRYSGANVLTF. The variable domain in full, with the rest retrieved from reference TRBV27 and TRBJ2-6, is EAQVTQNPRYLITVTGKKLTVTCSQNMNHEYMSWYRQDPGLGLRQIYYSMNVEVTDKGDVPEGYKVSRKEKRNFPLILESPSPNQTSLYFCASKERVGRYSGANVLTFGAGSRLTVL.

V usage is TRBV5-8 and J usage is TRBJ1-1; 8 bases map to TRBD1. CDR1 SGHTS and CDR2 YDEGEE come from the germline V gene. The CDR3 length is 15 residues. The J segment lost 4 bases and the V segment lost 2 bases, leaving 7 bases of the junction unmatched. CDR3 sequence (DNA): TGTGCCAGCAGCTTCAGGGGGCTGTTCGCCACTGAAGCTTTCTTT. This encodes CASSFRGLFATEAFF.

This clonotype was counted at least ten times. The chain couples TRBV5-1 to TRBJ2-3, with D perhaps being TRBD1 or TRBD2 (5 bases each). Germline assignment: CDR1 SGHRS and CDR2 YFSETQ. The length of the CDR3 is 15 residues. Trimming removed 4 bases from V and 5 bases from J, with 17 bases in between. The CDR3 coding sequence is TGCGCCAGCAGCGTGAGCGGACCTGGGGGAGATACGCAGTATTTT. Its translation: CASSVSGPGGDTQYF.

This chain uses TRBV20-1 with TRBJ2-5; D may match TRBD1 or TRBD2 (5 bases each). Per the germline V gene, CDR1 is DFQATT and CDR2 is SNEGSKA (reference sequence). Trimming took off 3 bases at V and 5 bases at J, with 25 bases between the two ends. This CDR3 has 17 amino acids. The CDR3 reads CSASGTWQRGLEETQYF. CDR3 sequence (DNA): TGCAGTGCTAGTGGGACCTGGCAGAGAGGGTTAGAGGAGACCCAGTACTTC.

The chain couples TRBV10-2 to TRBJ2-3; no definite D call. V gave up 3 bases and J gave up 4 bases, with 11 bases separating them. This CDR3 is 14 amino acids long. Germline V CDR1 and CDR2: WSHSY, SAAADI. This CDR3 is CASSEARLSDTQYF. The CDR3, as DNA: TGCGCCAGCAGTGAAGCCAGGCTATCAGATACGCAGTATTTT.

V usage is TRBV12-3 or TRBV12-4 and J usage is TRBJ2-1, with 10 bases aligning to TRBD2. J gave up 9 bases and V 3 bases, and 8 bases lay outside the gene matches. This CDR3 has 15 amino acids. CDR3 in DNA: TGTGCCAGCAGTTTTACTAGCGGGATGGGGAGTGAGCAGTTCTTC. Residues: CASSFTSGMGSEQFF.

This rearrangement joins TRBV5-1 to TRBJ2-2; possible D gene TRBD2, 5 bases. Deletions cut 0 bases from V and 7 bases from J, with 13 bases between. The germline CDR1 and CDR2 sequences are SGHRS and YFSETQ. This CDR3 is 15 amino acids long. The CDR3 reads CASSLATLAFGELFF. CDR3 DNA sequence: TGCGCCAGCAGCTTGGCGACTCTAGCTTTCGGGGAGCTGTTTTTT.

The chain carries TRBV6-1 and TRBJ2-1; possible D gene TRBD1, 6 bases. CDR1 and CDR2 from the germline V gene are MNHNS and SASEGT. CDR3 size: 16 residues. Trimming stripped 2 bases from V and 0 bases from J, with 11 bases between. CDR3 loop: CASSEYQGSSYNEQFF. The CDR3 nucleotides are TGTGCCAGCAGTGAATATCAGGGGAGCTCCTACAATGAGCAGTTCTTC.

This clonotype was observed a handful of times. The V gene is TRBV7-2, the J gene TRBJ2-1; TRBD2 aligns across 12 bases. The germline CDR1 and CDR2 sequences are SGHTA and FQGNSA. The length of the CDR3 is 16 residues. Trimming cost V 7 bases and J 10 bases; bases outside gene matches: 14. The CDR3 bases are TGTGCCAGCACCCGCCGGGGACTAGCGGGCCAAGAAGAGCAGTTCTTC. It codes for CASTRRGLAGQEEQFF.

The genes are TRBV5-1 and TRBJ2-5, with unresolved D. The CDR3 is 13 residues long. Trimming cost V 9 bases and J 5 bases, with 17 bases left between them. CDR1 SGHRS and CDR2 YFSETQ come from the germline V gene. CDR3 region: CATSNSLEETQYF. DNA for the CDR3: TGCGCCACTTCCAATTCGCTCGAGGAGACCCAGTACTTC.